This T cell receptor (beta chain) comes out of a study of T cell clonotyping in hematopoietic cell transplantation. CDR3 length: 15 residues. Germline CDR1 reads GTSNPN; CDR2 reads SVGIG (reference sequence). With 3 bases removed from V and 1 base from J, the gap between germline ends came to 13 bases. Study results and limitations: Recipient TCR diversity dropped after transplant; expanded clonotypes rose from day 30 to 180. Broader posttransplant TCR repertoire diversity was predicted by graft donor and pretransplant recipient Inverse Simpson Index values. No sorting was done, leaving CD4 and CD8 contributions mixed.

Comments on this clone: Antigen specificity is unknown.

Sequencing used immunoSEQ multiplex PCR; TCRdb keeps in-frame clones, though not all of them. The sample consists of about 16,000 clones, 85% to 90% of them appearing once. The origin of this receptor is a man aged 50 or older in good health. Some clones in this sample may be carry-over from other donors' samples. The sequencing sample was made of peripheral blood mononuclear cells. The V call is TRBV30, the J call TRBJ1-5; no clear D. The CDR3 region is CAWRGREISNQPQHF. DNA for the CDR3: TGTGCCTGGAGAGGGAGGGAGATAAGCAATCAGCCCCAGCATTTT.